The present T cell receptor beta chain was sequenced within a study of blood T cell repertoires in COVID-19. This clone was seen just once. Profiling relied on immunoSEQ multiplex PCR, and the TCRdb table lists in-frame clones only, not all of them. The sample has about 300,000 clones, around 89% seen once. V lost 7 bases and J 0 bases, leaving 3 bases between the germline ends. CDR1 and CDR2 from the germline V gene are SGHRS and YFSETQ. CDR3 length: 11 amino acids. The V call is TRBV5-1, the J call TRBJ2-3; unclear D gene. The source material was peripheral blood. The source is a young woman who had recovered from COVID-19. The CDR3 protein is CASQSTDTQYF. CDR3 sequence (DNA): TGCGCCAGCCAAAGCACAGATACGCAGTATTTT.